Following are 15 T cell receptor beta chains from one sample sequenced in a study of T cells after posttransplantation cyclophosphamide. Method: immunoSEQ multiplex PCR; TCRdb's copy keeps in-frame clones and lacks some. Of several thousand clones listed, approximately 82% are singletons. Cyclophosphamide on days +3 and +4 followed busulfan-fludarabine conditioning and a marrow graft. Material: CD8+ T cells sorted from PBMCs, obtained approximately 45 months after allogeneic stem cell transplant with posttransplant cyclophosphamide. The receptor set was obtained from a female patient in her fifties who received an allogeneic stem cell transplant from a related donor, was CMV-positive, and had no GVHD. The graft donor may account for some of the T cells.

The V call is TRBV7-9, the J call TRBJ2-3; perhaps TRBD1 as D (5 bases). CDR1 SEHNR and CDR2 FQNEAQ come from the germline V gene (reference sequence). The length of the CDR3 is 15 residues. V was clipped by 1 base and J by 2 bases, with 10 bases between them. CDR3 bases: TGTGCCAGCAGCTTAGATGGCAGGGCCACAGATACGCAGTATTTT. Protein sequence: CASSLDGRATDTQYF.

The chain uses TRBV13 and TRBJ1-1; no reliable D call. The V gene lost 4 bases and the J gene lost 0 bases, with 21 bases spanning the gap. This CDR3 spans 18 amino acids. Germline V lookup: CDR1 PRHDT, CDR2 FYEKMQ (reference sequence). The CDR3 here is CASSWVAGEGLMNTEAFF. Written as DNA, the CDR3 is TGTGCCAGCAGCTGGGTCGCGGGAGAGGGCCTCATGAACACTGAAGCTTTCTTT.

The chain uses TRBV7-8 and TRBJ2-7, with 10 bases matching TRBD2. V was clipped by 5 bases and J by 3 bases; unmatched bases: 7. Germline lookup yields CDR1 SGHVS and CDR2 FQNEAQ. The CDR3 is 15 amino acids. This CDR3 reads CASSPVGLAVYEQYF. The CDR3 region has the DNA TGTGCCAGCAGCCCCGTCGGACTAGCGGTCTACGAGCAGTACTTC.

The rearrangement joins TRBV5-6 to TRBJ2-7; 7 bases line up with TRBD1. Germline CDR1 is SGHDT and CDR2 is YYEEEE. The CDR3 sequence is 14 residues long. Germline trimming cut 0 bases from V and 2 bases from J; bases unmatched to any gene: 2. Here the CDR3 reads CASSLGDSPYEQYF. The CDR3 DNA follows: TGTGCCAGCAGCTTGGGGGACAGCCCCTACGAGCAGTACTTC.

The chain joins TRBV9 to TRBJ2-3; a possible D gene is TRBD2 (6 bases). The CDR3 is made up of 15 amino acids. Trimming cost V 4 bases and J 9 bases, with 21 bases left between them. The germline V gene has CDR1 SGDLS and CDR2 YYNGEE. The CDR3 DNA sequence: TGTGCCAGCAGCACCACTCCGGGAGCCTCTAGCACGCAGTATTTT. Protein: CASSTTPGASSTQYF.

The rearrangement links TRBV27 to TRBJ2-4; 7 nucleotides line up with TRBD1. V lost 5 bases to trimming and J lost 3 bases; unmatched junction nucleotides: 4. Germline V gene lookup returns CDR1 MNHEY and CDR2 SMNVEV (reference sequence). The CDR3 is 14 amino acids. The CDR3 coding sequence is TGTGCCAGCAGTCTCCGACAGGGCAAAAACATTCAGTACTTC. It translates to CASSLRQGKNIQYF.

In this sample, this clone turned up once. The junction differs from germline at one of its ends, possibly a read error. This CDR3 is CASSLKTDGLAGAFKANF. The CDR3 DNA reads as TGTGCCAGCAGCTTGAAAACAGACGGACTAGCGGGAGCCTTCAAAGCGAATTTT. The rearrangement joins TRBV5-6 to TRBJ2-3; TRBD2 matches 13 bases. The CDR3 is 18 residues long. Germline lookup yields CDR1 SGHDT and CDR2 YYEEEE.

The chain combines TRBV4-2 with TRBJ2-7; D perhaps matches TRBD2 (6 bases). Per germline, CDR1 LGHNA and CDR2 YNFKEQ. The CDR3 sequence is 16 residues long. The V and J ends lost 2 bases and 1 base respectively, with 15 bases between them. The CDR3 protein is CASSQLSGRTSYEQYF. In DNA form, the CDR3 reads TGTGCCAGCAGCCAACTCAGCGGGCGAACGTCCTACGAGCAGTACTTC.

The V and J genes are TRBV28 and TRBJ2-7, with a weak D call TRBD1 (5 bases). Trimming left V 7 bases short and J 0 bases short, with 19 bases between. CDR1 and CDR2 from the germline V gene are MDHEN and SYDVKM. This CDR3 is 16 amino acids long. The CDR3 protein is CASTPIGHISSYEQYF. The DNA of the CDR3 is TGTGCCAGCACCCCCATCGGACACATCAGCTCCTACGAGCAGTACTTC.

This chain connects TRBV9 to TRBJ2-5, with D tentatively TRBD1 (6 bases). Germline V gene lookup returns CDR1 SGDLS and CDR2 YYNGEE. The CDR3 loop spans 16 amino acids. Trimming stripped 2 bases from V and 3 bases from J, with 17 bases between. CDR3 DNA sequence: TGTGCCAGCAGCGTCCGGTGGGGTGGGGGCGAAGAGACCCAGTACTTC. Translated, it gives CASSVRWGGGEETQYF.

The rearrangement joins TRBV5-8 to TRBJ1-2; 9 nucleotides align to TRBD1. Germline V gene lookup returns CDR1 SGHTS and CDR2 YDEGEE. The trim removed 4 bases at V and 0 bases at J, leaving 10 bases unmatched. The CDR3 totals 17 residues. The CDR3 DNA sequence: TGTGCCAGCAGCCCGCCGGGACAGGGACTCGCTAACTATGGCTACACCTTC. It specifies CASSPPGQGLANYGYTF.

This chain links TRBV11-2 with TRBJ1-5; 7 nucleotides align to TRBD1. The CDR3 covers 16 residues. J was trimmed by 4 bases and V by 2 bases; bases with no gene match: 8. Germline-derived CDR1 and CDR2 are SGHAT and FQNNGV. The CDR3 nucleotides are TGTGCCAGCAGCTTACACTATGACAGGGAAAATCAGCCCCAGCATTTT. Its protein is CASSLHYDRENQPQHF.

This clone appeared a single time. This chain uses TRBV5-1 with TRBJ2-5; a possible D gene is TRBD1 (5 bases). V was clipped by 1 base and J by 2 bases, with 9 bases between them. The V gene's germline CDR1 is SGHRS and CDR2 YFSETQ. CDR3 length equals 14 residues. In nucleotides, the CDR3 is TGCGCCAGCAGCTTGCTACAGGTACAAGAGACCCAGTACTTC. Its protein is CASSLLQVQETQYF.

In its sample, this clone was seen a few times. The V gene is TRBV7-6, the J gene TRBJ2-1, with 7 bases identical to TRBD2. The CDR3 has 12 amino acids. Germline V gives CDR1 SGHVS, CDR2 FNYEAQ. V gave up 3 bases and J gave up 9 bases; unmatched junction bases: 2. CDR3 in amino acids: CASSLAGAEQFF. CDR3 DNA sequence: TGTGCCAGCAGCTTGGCGGGAGCTGAGCAGTTCTTC.

The V call is TRBV7-9, the J call TRBJ1-5, with D perhaps TRBD1 (5 bases). Germline CDR1 is SEHNR and CDR2 is FQNEAQ (reference sequence). Trimming pared 5 bases from V and 4 bases from J, leaving 12 bases between. The CDR3 length is 14 residues. The CDR3 DNA reads TGTGCCAGCAGCCCGACAGCATGGAATCAGCCCCAGCATTTT. It codes for CASSPTAWNQPQHF. Full variable domain (outside the CDR3, taken from reference TRBV7-9 and TRBJ1-5): DTGVSQNPRHKITKRGQNVTFRCDPISEHNRLYWYRQTLGQGPEFLTYFQNEAQLEKSRLLSDRFSAERPKGSFSTLEIQRTEQGDSAMYLCASSPTAWNQPQHFGDGTRLSIL.